This TCR beta chain derives from a study of shared clonotypes between healthy human individuals. The V end lost 4 bases, the J end lost 0 bases, and 9 bases lay between the germline ends. The CDR3 runs to 13 residues. Germline lookup yields CDR1 SQVTM and CDR2 ANQGSEA. In regard to this clone: The antigen is not known.

TCRdb's table, derived via immunoSEQ multiplex PCR, lists solely in-frame clones and lacks some. The table includes about 2.5 million clones, around 92% detected once. Study-wide points: It was expected that sequencing depth would affect clonotype sharing among donors. Sharing across several donors was seen in 4.5% to 6.5% of naive CD4 clonotypes. Some clonotypes were shared by all four sorted-subset donors, while others were not shared. The non-shared ones had lower generation probabilities than the shared ones.

The source material was naive CD4+ T cells from PBMCs. Specified subset: CD45RA+ positively selected. The source of this sequence is a young man in good health. Some clones in this sample may be carry-over from other donors' samples. The chain uses TRBV29-1 and TRBJ2-5; D is uncertain. CDR3 sequence reads: CSVAGSYQETQYF. The CDR3 nucleotides are TGCAGCGTTGCGGGCAGCTACCAAGAGACCCAGTACTTC. The full variable domain, its missing parts supplied by reference TRBV29-1 and TRBJ2-5, is SAVISQKPSRDICQRGTSLTIQCQVDSQVTMMFWYRQQPGQSLTLIATANQGSEATYESGFVIDKFPISRPNLTFSTLTVSNMSPEDSSIYLCSVAGSYQETQYFGPGTRLLVL.